This T cell receptor beta chain was documented in a study of HIV-infected patients and healthy controls. This clonotype was detected only a few times. There are 14 residues in the CDR3. Per the germline V gene, CDR1 is MNHNS and CDR2 is SASEGT. Between the trimmed V and J ends, which lost 2 bases and 4 bases, there was a span of 9 bases. TCRdb ran MiXCR on the 5' RACE reads and lists one entry per CDR3 protein. The profile shows 19,000 or so distinct CDR3 sequences, approximately 18% of them singletons. This sequence was found in a human donor in good health. Sequenced: CD8+ T cells from blood. The chain links TRBV6-1 to TRBJ1-5; D perhaps matches TRBD1 (6 bases). Here the CDR3 reads CASSEWQGNQPQHF. The CDR3 nucleotides read TGTGCCAGCAGTGAATGGCAGGGGAATCAGCCCCAGCATTTT.